This T cell receptor (beta chain) was retrieved from a study of cytomegalovirus exposure and HLA in healthy donors. Profiled with immunoSEQ multiplex PCR; TCRdb holds only in-frame clones, not every one. The sample shows 150,000 to 200,000 clones, approximately 86% of them seen only once. Germline V gives CDR1 MNHEY, CDR2 SVGAGI. With 4 bases removed from V and 3 bases from J, the gap between germline ends came to 18 bases. This CDR3 has 16 amino acids. This clonotype originated in a man aged 25-45 years in good health and CMV-seropositive. The specimen sequenced was PBMCs. This rearrangement joins TRBV6-5 to TRBJ1-1, with D possibly being TRBD1 (5 bases). CDR3 amino acids: CASSWRGAGSDTEAFF. CDR3 nucleotides: TGTGCCAGCAGTTGGAGAGGGGCGGGGAGTGACACTGAAGCTTTCTTT.